This T cell receptor beta chain is from a study of T cells after yellow fever vaccination. Study-level findings and limits: A large majority of primary-vaccination clones showed up again after the booster (about 97% CD4, about 90% CD8).

This clonotype was detected a few times. As yet, its antigen is unknown. Germline assignment: CDR1 SEHNR and CDR2 FQNEAQ (reference sequence). The V gene lost 5 bases and the J gene lost 3 bases, with 13 bases spanning the gap. The CDR3 is 14 residues long. For TCR, cDNA came from 5'RACE template switching, which added a universal primer site and UMIs. One entry per CDR3 protein, called by TCRdb with MiXCR from the 5' RACE reads. The top ten clones hold 18% of a sample with 310,000 or so distinct CDR3 sequences, 6.8% of them seen once. The sequencing here drew on PBMCs, taken roughly seven weeks after the first yellow fever vaccination. This TCR was recovered from a man between 18 and 35 years old who received the YFV17D yellow fever vaccine. This chain uses TRBV7-9 with TRBJ1-1; D gene unclear. The CDR3 DNA sequence: TGTGCCAGCAGCACCAGCGCGGAGCACACTGAAGCTTTCTTT. It specifies CASSTSAEHTEAFF.